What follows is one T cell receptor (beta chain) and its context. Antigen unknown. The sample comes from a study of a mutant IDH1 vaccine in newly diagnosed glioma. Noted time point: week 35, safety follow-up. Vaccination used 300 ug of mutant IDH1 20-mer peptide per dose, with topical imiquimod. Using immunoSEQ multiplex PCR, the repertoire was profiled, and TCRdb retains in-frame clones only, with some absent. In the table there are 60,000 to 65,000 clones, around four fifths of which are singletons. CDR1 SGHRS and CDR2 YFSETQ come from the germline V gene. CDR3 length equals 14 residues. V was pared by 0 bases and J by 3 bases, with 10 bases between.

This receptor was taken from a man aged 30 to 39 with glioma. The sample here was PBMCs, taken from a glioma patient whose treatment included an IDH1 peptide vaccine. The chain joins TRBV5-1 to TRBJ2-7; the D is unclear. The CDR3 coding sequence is TGCGCCAGCAGCTTGGGAAGGAACCTCTACGAGCAGTACTTC. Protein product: CASSLGRNLYEQYF. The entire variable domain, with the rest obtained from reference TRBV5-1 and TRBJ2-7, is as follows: KAGVTQTPRYLIKTRGQQVTLSCSPISGHRSVSWYQQTPGQGLQFLFEYFSETQRNKGNFPGRFSGRQFSNSRSEMNVSTLELGDSALYLCASSLGRNLYEQYFGPGTRLTVT.